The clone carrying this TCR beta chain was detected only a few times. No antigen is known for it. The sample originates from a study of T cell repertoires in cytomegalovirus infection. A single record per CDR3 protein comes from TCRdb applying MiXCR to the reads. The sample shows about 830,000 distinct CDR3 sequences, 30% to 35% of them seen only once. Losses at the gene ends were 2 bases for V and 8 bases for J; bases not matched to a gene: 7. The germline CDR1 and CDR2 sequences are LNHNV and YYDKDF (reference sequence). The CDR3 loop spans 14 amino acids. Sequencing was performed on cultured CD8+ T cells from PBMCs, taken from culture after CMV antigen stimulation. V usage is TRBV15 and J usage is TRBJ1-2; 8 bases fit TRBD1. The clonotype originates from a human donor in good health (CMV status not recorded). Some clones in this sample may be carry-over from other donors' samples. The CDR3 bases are TGTGCCACCAGCAGAAACTGGCAGGGGGCAGGCTACACCTTC. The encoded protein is CATSRNWQGAGYTF. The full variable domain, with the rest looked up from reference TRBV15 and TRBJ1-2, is DAMVIQNPRYQVTQFGKPVTLSCSQTLNHNVMYWYQQKSSQAPKLLFHYYDKDFNNEADTPDNFQSRRPNTSFCFLDIRSPGLGDTAMYLCATSRNWQGAGYTFGSGTRLTVV.